This T cell receptor beta chain emerged from a study of graft-versus-host responses after intestinal transplantation. Trimming removed 4 bases from V and 7 bases from J, with 21 bases in between. This CDR3 region has 15 residues. The V gene's germline CDR1 is SGDLS and CDR2 YYNGEE. Sequenced by immunoSEQ multiplex PCR; TCRdb stores in-frame clones only, minus some. The sample shows tens of thousands of clones, 80% to 90% of them seen only once. Whole-study results and caveats: Across patients carrying graft-donor T cell macrochimerism, allografts held high graft-versus-host to host-versus-graft clonal ratios.

Comments on this clone: The antigen remains unidentified.

The sequencing here drew on unstimulated CD4+ T cells sorted from spleen or lymph node cells, taken before transplant. The sequence came from a human donor who was the organ donor for an intestinal transplant. The rearrangement uses TRBV9 and TRBJ2-7, with D possibly being TRBD2 (7 bases). CDR3 nucleotide sequence: TGTGCCAGCAGCCCCCAGAGGGGGGGCGCGAGGGAGCAGTACTTC. It codes for CASSPQRGGAREQYF.